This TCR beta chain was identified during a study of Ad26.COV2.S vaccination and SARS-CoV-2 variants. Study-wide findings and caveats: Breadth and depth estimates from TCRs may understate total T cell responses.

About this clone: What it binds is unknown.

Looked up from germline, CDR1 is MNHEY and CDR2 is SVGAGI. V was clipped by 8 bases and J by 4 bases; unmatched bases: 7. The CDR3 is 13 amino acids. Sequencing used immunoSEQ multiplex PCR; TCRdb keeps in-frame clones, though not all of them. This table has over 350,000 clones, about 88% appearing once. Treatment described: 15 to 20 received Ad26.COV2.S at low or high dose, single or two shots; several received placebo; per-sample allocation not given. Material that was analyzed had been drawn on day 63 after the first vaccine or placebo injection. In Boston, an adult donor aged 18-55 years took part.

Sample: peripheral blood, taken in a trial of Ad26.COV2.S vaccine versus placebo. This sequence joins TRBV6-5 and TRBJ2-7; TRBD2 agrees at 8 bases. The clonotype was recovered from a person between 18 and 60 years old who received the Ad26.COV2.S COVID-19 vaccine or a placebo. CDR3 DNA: TGTGCCAGCCAGGTAGCGGGGTCATACGAGCAGTACTTC. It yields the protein CASQVAGSYEQYF.